The following is a TCR beta chain sequence with its context. Unique molecular identifiers tagged the TCRbeta library. One entry per CDR3 protein results from TCRdb running MiXCR on the PCR reads. The data show 750,000 to 950,000 distinct CDR3 sequences, roughly 15% seen once. CDR1 and CDR2 from the germline V gene are MGHRA and YSYEKL. The CDR3 runs to 12 residues. Trimming removed 0 bases from V and 7 bases from J, with 6 bases in between. The sample comes from a study of T-cell reconstitution after alpha-beta-depleted transplantation in children. The starting material was PBMCs, mostly from graft donor cells, obtained 360 days after TCRalphabeta/CD19-depleted stem cell transplant. The sequence was obtained from a male patient younger than 18 who had a stem cell transplant for acute lymphoblastic leukemia, so the T cells may come from the graft donor. V and J are TRBV4-1 and TRBJ1-1; D remains ambiguous. CDR3: CASSQDEDEAFF. The CDR3 DNA sequence: TGCGCCAGCAGCCAAGATGAGGATGAAGCTTTCTTT.